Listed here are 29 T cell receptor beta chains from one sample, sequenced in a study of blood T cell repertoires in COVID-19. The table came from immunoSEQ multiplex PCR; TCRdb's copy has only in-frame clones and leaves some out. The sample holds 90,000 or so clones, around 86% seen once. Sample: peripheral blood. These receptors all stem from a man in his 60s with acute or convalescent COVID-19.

CDR3: CASSISGTGSFHNYGYTF. The CDR3 DNA reads as TGTGCCAGTAGTATTTCCGGGACAGGGAGTTTCCATAACTATGGCTACACCTTC. The chain joins TRBV19 to TRBJ1-2; 9 bases are a match to TRBD1. V was pared by 3 bases and J by 1 base, with 12 bases of the junction left unmatched. Germline loops: CDR1 LNHDA, CDR2 SQIVND (reference sequence). The CDR3 covers 18 residues.

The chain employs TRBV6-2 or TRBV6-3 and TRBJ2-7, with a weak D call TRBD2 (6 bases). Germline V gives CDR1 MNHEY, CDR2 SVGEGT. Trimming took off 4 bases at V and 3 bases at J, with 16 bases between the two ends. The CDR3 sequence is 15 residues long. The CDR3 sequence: CASSSIGTQYYEQYF. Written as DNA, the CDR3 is TGTGCCAGCAGTTCCATCGGGACTCAATACTACGAGCAGTACTTC.

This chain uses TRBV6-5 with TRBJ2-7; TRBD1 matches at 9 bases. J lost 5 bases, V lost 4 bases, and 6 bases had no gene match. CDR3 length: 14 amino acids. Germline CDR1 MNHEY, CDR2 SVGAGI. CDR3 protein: CASSSGTGRHEQYF. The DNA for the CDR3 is TGTGCCAGCAGTTCCGGGACAGGGCGGCACGAGCAGTACTTC.

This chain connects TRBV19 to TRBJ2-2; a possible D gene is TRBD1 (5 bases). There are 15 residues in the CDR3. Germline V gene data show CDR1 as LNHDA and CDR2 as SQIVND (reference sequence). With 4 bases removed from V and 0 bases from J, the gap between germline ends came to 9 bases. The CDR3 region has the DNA TGTGCCAGTAGTAAGCGACAGACGAACACCGGGGAGCTGTTTTTT. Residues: CASSKRQTNTGELFF.

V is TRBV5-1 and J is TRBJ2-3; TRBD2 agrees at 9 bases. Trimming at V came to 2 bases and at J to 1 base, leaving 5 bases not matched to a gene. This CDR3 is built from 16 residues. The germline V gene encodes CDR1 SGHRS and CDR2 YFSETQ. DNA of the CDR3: TGCGCCAGCAGCTTTAATAGCGGGAGCGGCACAGATACGCAGTATTTT. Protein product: CASSFNSGSGTDTQYF.

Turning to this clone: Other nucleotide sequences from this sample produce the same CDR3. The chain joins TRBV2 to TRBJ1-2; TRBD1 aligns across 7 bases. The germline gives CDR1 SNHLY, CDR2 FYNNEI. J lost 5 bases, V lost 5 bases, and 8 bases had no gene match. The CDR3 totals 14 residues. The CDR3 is CASSRDPGGYGYTF. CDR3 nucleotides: TGTGCCAGCAGTAGGGATCCAGGGGGTTATGGCTACACCTTC.

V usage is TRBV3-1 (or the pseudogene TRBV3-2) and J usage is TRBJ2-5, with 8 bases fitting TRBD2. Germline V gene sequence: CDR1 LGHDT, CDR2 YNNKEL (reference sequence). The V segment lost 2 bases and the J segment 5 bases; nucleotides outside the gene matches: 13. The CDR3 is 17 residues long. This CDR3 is CASSQPQGLGSTETQYF. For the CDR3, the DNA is TGTGCCAGCAGCCAACCCCAGGGACTAGGGAGTACGGAGACCCAGTACTTC.

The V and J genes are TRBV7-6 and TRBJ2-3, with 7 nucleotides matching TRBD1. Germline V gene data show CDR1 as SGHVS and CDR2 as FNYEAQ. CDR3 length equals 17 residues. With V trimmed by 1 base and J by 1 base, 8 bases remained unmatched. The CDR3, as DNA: TGTGCCAGCAGCTTAGGAGGGGGCATGGGGGGCACAGATACGCAGTATTTT. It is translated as CASSLGGGMGGTDTQYF.

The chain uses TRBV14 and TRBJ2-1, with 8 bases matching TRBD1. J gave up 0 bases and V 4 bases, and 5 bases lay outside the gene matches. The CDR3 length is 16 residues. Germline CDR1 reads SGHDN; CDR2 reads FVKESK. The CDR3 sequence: CASSLRTGSSYNEQFF. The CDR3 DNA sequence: TGTGCCAGCAGCCTCCGGACAGGGAGCTCCTACAATGAGCAGTTCTTC.

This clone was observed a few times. This chain's CDR3 is CASTRQGMSPLHF. The CDR3 DNA sequence: TGTGCCAGCACCCGACAGGGCATGTCACCCCTCCACTTT. The V and J genes are TRBV7-9 and TRBJ1-6; TRBD1 matches 7 bases. Germline loops: CDR1 SEHNR, CDR2 FQNEAQ (reference sequence). The J segment lost 10 bases and the V segment lost 7 bases, leaving 7 bases of the junction unmatched. The CDR3 has 13 amino acids.

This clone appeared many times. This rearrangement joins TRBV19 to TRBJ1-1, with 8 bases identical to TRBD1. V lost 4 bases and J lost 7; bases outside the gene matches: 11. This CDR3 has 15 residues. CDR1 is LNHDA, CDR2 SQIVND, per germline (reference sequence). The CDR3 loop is CASSTLRQGRDEAFF. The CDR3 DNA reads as TGTGCCAGTAGTACACTCCGACAGGGGCGTGATGAAGCTTTCTTT. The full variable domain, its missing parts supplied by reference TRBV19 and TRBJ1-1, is DGGITQSPKYLFRKEGQNVTLSCEQNLNHDAMYWYRQDPGQGLRLIYYSQIVNDFQKGDIAEGYSVSREKKESFPLTVTSAQKNPTAFYLCASSTLRQGRDEAFFGQGTRLTVV.

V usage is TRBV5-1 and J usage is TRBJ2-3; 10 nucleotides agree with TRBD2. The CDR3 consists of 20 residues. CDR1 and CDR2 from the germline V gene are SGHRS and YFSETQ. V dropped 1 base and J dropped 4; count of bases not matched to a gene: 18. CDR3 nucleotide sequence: TGCGCCAGCAGCTTGAGACTAGCGGGTCCCCTTGAGGGGGGTCCAGATACGCAGTATTTT. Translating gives CASSLRLAGPLEGGPDTQYF.

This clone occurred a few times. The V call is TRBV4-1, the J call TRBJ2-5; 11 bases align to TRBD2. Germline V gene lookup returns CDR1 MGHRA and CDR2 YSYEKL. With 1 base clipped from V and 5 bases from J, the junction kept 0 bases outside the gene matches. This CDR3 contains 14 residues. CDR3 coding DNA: TGCGCCAGCAGCCAAGGACTAGCGGGGGAGACCCAGTACTTC. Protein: CASSQGLAGETQYF.

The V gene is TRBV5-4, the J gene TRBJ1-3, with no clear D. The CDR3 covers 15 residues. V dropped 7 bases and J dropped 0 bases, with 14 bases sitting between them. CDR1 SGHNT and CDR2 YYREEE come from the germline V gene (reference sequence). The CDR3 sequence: CASSTGGDSGNTIYF. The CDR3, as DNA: TGTGCCAGCTCCACCGGCGGGGACTCTGGAAACACCATATATTTT.

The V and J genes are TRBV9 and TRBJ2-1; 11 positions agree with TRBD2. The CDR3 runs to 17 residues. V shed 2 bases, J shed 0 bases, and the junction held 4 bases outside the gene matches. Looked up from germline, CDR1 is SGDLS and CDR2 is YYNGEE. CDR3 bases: TGTGCCAGCAGCGTGTGGGGACTAGCGGTCTCCTACAATGAGCAGTTCTTC. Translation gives CASSVWGLAVSYNEQFF. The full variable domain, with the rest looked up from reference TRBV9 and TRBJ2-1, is DSGVTQTPKHLITATGQRVTLRCSPRSGDLSVYWYQQSLDQGLQFLIQYYNGEERAKGNILERFSAQQFPDLHSELNLSSLELGDSALYFCASSVWGLAVSYNEQFFGPGTRLTVL.

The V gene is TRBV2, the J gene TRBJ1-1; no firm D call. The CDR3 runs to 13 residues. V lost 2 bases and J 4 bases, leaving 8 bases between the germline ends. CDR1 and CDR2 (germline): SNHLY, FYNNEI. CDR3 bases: TGTGCCAGCAGTGAAACGGTGATCACTGAAGCTTTCTTT. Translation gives CASSETVITEAFF.

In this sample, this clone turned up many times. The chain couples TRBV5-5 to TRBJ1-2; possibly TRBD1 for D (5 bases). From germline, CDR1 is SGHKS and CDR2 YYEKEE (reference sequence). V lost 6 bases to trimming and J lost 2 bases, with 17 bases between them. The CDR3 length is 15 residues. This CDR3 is CASTKSRALNYGYTF. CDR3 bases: TGTGCCAGCACCAAAAGCAGGGCCCTCAACTATGGCTACACCTTC.

CDR3: CASSPLASGTYEQYF. The CDR3 nucleotides read TGCGCCAGCAGCCCCTTGGCTAGCGGAACCTACGAGCAGTACTTC. V gene TRBV5-1 combines with J gene TRBJ2-7; 7 nucleotides agree with TRBD2. The trim removed 4 bases at V and 2 bases at J, leaving 9 bases unmatched. This CDR3 has 15 residues. Germline V gives CDR1 SGHRS, CDR2 YFSETQ.

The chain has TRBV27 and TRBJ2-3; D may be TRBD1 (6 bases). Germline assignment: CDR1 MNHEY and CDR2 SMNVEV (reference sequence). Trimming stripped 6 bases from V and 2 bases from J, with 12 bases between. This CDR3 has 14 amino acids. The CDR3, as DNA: TGTGCCAGCAGGTGGGGGCAGCACACAGATACGCAGTATTTT. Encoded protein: CASRWGQHTDTQYF.

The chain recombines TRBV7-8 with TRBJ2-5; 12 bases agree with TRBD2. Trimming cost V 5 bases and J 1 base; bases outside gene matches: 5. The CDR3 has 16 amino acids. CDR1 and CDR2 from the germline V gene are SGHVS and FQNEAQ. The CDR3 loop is CASSTRLAGVQETQYF. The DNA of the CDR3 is TGTGCCAGCAGCACCCGACTAGCGGGAGTCCAAGAGACCCAGTACTTC.

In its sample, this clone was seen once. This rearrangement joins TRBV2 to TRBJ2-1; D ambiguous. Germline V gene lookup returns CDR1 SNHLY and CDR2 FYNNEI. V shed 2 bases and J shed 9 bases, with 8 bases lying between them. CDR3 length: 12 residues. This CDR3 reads CASSEREAEQFF. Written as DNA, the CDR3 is TGTGCCAGCAGTGAACGAGAAGCTGAGCAGTTCTTC.

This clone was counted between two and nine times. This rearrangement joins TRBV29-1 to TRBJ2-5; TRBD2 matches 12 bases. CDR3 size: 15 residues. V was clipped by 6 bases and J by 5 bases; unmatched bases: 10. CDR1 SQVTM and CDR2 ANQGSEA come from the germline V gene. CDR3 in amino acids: CSVGTSGWVRETQYF. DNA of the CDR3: TGCAGCGTCGGGACTAGCGGGTGGGTTCGGGAGACCCAGTACTTC. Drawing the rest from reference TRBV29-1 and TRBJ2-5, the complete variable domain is SAVISQKPSRDICQRGTSLTIQCQVDSQVTMMFWYRQQPGQSLTLIATANQGSEATYESGFVIDKFPISRPNLTFSTLTVSNMSPEDSSIYLCSVGTSGWVRETQYFGPGTRLLVL.

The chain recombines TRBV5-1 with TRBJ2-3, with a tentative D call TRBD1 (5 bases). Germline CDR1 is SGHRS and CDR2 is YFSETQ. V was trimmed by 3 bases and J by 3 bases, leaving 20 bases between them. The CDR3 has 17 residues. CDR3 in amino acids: CASSYPDSLGWTDTQYF. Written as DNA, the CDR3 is TGCGCCAGCAGCTACCCTGACAGTTTGGGTTGGACAGATACGCAGTATTTT.

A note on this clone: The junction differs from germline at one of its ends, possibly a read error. CDR3 region: CAWSFGTGTYEQYF. CDR3 in DNA: TGTGCCTGGAGCTTTGGGACAGGGACCTATGAGCAGTACTTC. This chain links TRBV30 with TRBJ2-7, with 9 bases that match TRBD1. This CDR3 spans 14 amino acids. Germline V gene lookup returns CDR1 GTSNPN and CDR2 SVGIG (reference sequence).

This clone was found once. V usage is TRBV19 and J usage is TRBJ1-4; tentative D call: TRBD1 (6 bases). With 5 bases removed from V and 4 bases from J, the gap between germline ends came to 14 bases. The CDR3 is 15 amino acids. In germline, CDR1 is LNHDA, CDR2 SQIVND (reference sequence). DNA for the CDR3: TGTGCCAGTAGTGCCCAGGGGTTCGGTAATGAAAAACTGTTTTTT. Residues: CASSAQGFGNEKLFF.

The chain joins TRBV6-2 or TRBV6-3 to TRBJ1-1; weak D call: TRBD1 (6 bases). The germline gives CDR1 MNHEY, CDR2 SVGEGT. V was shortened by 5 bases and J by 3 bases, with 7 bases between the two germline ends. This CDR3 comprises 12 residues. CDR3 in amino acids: CASSHRDTEAFF. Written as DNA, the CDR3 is TGTGCCAGCAGTCACAGGGACACTGAAGCTTTCTTT.

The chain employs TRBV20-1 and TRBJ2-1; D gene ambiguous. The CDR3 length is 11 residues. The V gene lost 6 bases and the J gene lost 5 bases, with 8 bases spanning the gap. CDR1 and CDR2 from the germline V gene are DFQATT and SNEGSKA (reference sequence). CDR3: CSALVHNEQFF. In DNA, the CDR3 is TGCAGTGCCCTAGTTCACAATGAGCAGTTCTTC.

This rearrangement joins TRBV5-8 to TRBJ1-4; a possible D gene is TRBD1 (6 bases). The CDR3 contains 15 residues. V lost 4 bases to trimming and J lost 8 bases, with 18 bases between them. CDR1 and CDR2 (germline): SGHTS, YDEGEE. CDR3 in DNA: TGTGCCAGCAGCCGTGATACAGGGTCTTGGGAAAAACTGTTTTTT. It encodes CASSRDTGSWEKLFF. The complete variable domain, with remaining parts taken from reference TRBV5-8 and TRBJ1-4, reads EAGVTQSPTHLIKTRGQQATLRCSPISGHTSVYWYQQALGLGLQFLLWYDEGEERNRGNFPPRFSGRQFPNYSSELNVNALELEDSALYLCASSRDTGSWEKLFFGSGTQLSVL.

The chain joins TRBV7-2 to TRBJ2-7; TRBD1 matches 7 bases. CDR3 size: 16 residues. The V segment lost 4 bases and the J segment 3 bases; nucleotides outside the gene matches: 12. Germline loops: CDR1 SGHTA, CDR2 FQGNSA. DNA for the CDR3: TGTGCCAGCAGCTCAACTCGCAGGGGGTTCGGCTACGAGCAGTACTTC. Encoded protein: CASSSTRRGFGYEQYF.